These 15 T cell receptor beta chains originate from one sample sequenced in a study of blood T cell repertoires in COVID-19. Clones were sequenced by immunoSEQ multiplex PCR, and TCRdb holds only the in-frame ones, with some missing. The sample consists of around 170,000 clones, roughly 90% of them appearing once. Sequenced sample: peripheral blood. Source of these receptors: a man in his 60s with acute or convalescent COVID-19.

J is TRBJ1-3 and V is TRBV18; the D gene is possibly TRBD1 (5 bases). Per germline, CDR1 KGHSH and CDR2 LQKENI. The V end lost 2 bases, the J end lost 0 bases, and 17 bases lay between the germline ends. The CDR3 spans 18 residues. CDR3 nucleotide sequence: TGTGCCAGCTCACCATGGGTTCAGGGTACGGGCTCTGGAAACACCATATATTTT. Encoded protein: CASSPWVQGTGSGNTIYF.

The chain uses TRBV11-2 and TRBJ2-3; TRBD2 aligns across 8 bases. This CDR3 is 17 amino acids long. J gave up 4 bases and V 2 bases, and 11 bases lay outside the gene matches. Germline values: CDR1 SGHAT, CDR2 FQNNGV. CDR3 coding DNA: TGTGCCAGCAGCTTATATTCCGGGGGGGCACCTTCAGATACGCAGTATTTT. Translation: CASSLYSGGAPSDTQYF.

This clone was recorded a few times. The rearrangement joins TRBV5-6 to TRBJ1-1, with TRBD1 identical over 8 bases. This CDR3 has 17 amino acids. Germline values: CDR1 SGHDT, CDR2 YYEEEE. V lost 4 bases, J lost 0 bases, and 11 bases stayed unmatched. This CDR3 is CASSDRTGGDMNTEAFF. DNA of the CDR3: TGTGCCAGCAGCGATCGTACAGGGGGTGACATGAACACTGAAGCTTTCTTT.

The gene calls are TRBV6-6 and TRBJ2-3, with D unresolved. The germline V gene encodes CDR1 MNHNY and CDR2 SVGAGI (reference sequence). The CDR3 has 12 amino acids. V was pared by 6 bases and J by 1 base, with 5 bases between. DNA for the CDR3: TGTGCCAGCAGCCGCGGCACAGATACGCAGTATTTT. Translated, it gives CASSRGTDTQYF.

The V gene is TRBV2, the J gene TRBJ1-2; maybe TRBD1 (5 bases). Germline assignment: CDR1 SNHLY and CDR2 FYNNEI. The V end lost 8 bases, the J end lost 3 bases, and 10 bases lay between the germline ends. The CDR3 sequence is 12 residues long. The CDR3 sequence: CASSRVDYGYTF. Here the CDR3 DNA reads TGTGCCAGCTCCAGGGTGGACTATGGCTACACCTTC.

The chain joins TRBV12-3 or TRBV12-4 to TRBJ1-2; D possibly corresponds to TRBD1 (6 bases). The V gene lost 5 bases and the J gene lost 4 bases, with 11 bases spanning the gap. CDR3 length: 13 amino acids. CDR3 nucleotides: TGTGCCAGCAGTAAGGGGGAGACCTATGGCTACACCTTC. Translating it yields CASSKGETYGYTF.

The chain employs TRBV7-2 and TRBJ2-7; 7 bases align to TRBD1. CDR1 is SGHTA, CDR2 FQGNSA, per germline. The CDR3 loop spans 12 amino acids. V lost 6 bases to trimming and J lost 13 bases; unmatched junction nucleotides: 12. In nucleotides, the CDR3 is TGTGCCAGCAGTATTCCGGGGACAGATGTATACTTC. Translation gives CASSIPGTDVYF.

As concerns this clone: Other nucleotide sequences in the sample specify the same CDR3. The gene calls are TRBV5-1 and TRBJ1-1; D is ambiguous. V was cut by 2 bases and J by 1 base, with 6 bases left in between. Per the germline V gene, CDR1 is SGHRS and CDR2 is YFSETQ. The length of the CDR3 is 13 residues. Here the CDR3 DNA reads TGCGCCAGCAGCTTACCGGGGAACACTGAAGCTTTCTTT. This codes for CASSLPGNTEAFF.

This chain joins TRBV19 and TRBJ2-1; 8 bases are shared with TRBD2. This CDR3 has 15 residues. Germline CDR1 reads LNHDA; CDR2 reads SQIVND (reference sequence). Unmatched junction bases numbered 7, after V lost 3 bases and J lost 6 bases. CDR3 DNA sequence: TGTGCCAGTAGTATTCAATCTAGCGGGTCCAATGAGCAGTTCTTC. This codes for CASSIQSSGSNEQFF.

The CDR3 DNA is TGTGCCAGCAGTCGGGACAGGGGGTCCCACGAGCAGTACTTC. The encoded protein is CASSRDRGSHEQYF. The V call is TRBV27, the J call TRBJ2-7; TRBD1 aligns across 11 bases. Germline CDR1 is MNHEY and CDR2 is SMNVEV (reference sequence). Germline trimming cut 5 bases from V and 5 bases from J; bases unmatched to any gene: 5. CDR3 size: 14 residues.

This rearrangement joins TRBV12-5 to TRBJ2-1, with 7 bases aligning to TRBD2. The ends lost 4 bases at V and 5 bases at J; junction bases unmatched: 14. The germline CDR1 and CDR2 sequences are LGHNT and FRNRAP. The CDR3 contains 17 residues. The CDR3 region is CASGSGVGGGVDNEQFF. CDR3 nucleotides: TGTGCTAGTGGTTCGGGAGTAGGCGGGGGAGTGGACAATGAGCAGTTCTTC.

J is TRBJ2-2 and V is TRBV11-2; D uncertain. The CDR3 sequence is 15 residues long. V was shortened by 0 bases and J by 0 bases, with 5 bases between the two germline ends. CDR1 and CDR2 (germline): SGHAT, FQNNGV. CDR3 DNA sequence: TGTGCCAGCAGCTTAGACAGTCCGAACACCGGGGAGCTGTTTTTT. Translated, it gives CASSLDSPNTGELFF.

This chain links TRBV6-1 with TRBJ1-1, with D possibly being TRBD1 (5 bases). CDR1 MNHNS and CDR2 SASEGT come from the germline V gene. The CDR3 sequence is 14 residues long. The V end was cut by 3 bases, the J end by 4 bases, with 12 bases between. In DNA form, the CDR3 reads TGTGCCAGCAGTGAGGGGGGAGGTGGCACTGAAGCTTTCTTT. Translated, it gives CASSEGGGGTEAFF.

The genes are TRBV19 and TRBJ1-2; D ambiguous. The V gene's germline CDR1 is LNHDA and CDR2 SQIVND (reference sequence). This CDR3 region has 12 residues. V lost 6 bases, J lost 1 base, and 6 bases lay in between. The CDR3 DNA is TGTGCCAGTAGGACTGATAACTATGGCTACACCTTC. This sequence encodes CASRTDNYGYTF.

The J gene is TRBJ1-2, the V gene TRBV5-4; 10 nucleotides line up with TRBD1. In germline, CDR1 is SGHNT, CDR2 YYREEE (reference sequence). The V gene end was trimmed by 5 bases and the J gene end by 5 bases; junction bases not matched to a gene: 3. This CDR3 contains 13 residues. The CDR3 DNA is TGTGCCAGCAGAGCGGGACAGGGGTATGGCTACACCTTC. This encodes CASRAGQGYGYTF.